The 14 T cell receptor beta chains below all came from one sample that was sequenced in a study of blood T cell repertoires in COVID-19. The protocol was immunoSEQ multiplex PCR, while the TCRdb copy is restricted to in-frame clones and leaves out a portion. The repertoire holds about 120,000 clones, with roughly four fifths as singletons. Material for sequencing was peripheral blood. Receptors were obtained from a man aged 60 to 75 with acute or convalescent COVID-19.

The chain uses TRBV10-3 and TRBJ2-3; D uncertain. The V gene lost 6 bases and the J gene lost 2 bases, with 3 bases spanning the gap. Germline V gene sequence: CDR1 ENHRY, CDR2 SYGVKD. The CDR3 has 11 residues. The CDR3 region is CAISNTDTQYF. In DNA, the CDR3 is TGTGCCATCAGCAACACAGATACGCAGTATTTT.

The V gene is TRBV5-1, the J gene TRBJ1-3; D is undetermined. V lost 0 bases to trimming and J lost 0 bases, with 10 bases between them. CDR1 SGHRS and CDR2 YFSETQ come from the germline V gene. The CDR3 spans 16 residues. The CDR3 spells CASSLVSSHSGNTIYF. The CDR3 region has the DNA TGCGCCAGCAGCTTGGTCTCTAGCCACTCTGGAAACACCATATATTTT.

V gene TRBV7-3 combines with J gene TRBJ2-5, with 7 bases identical to TRBD2. V was clipped by 9 bases and J by 4 bases; unmatched bases: 8. This CDR3 is built from 13 residues. Germline assignment: CDR1 SGHTA and CDR2 FQGTGA. This chain's CDR3 is CASAAGRGETQYF. CDR3 sequence (DNA): TGTGCCAGTGCGGCGGGGAGGGGAGAGACCCAGTACTTC.

This clone was picked up a small number of times. This rearrangement joins TRBV12-5 to TRBJ1-3; the D gene is possibly TRBD1 (5 bases). V lost 4 bases and J lost 1, with 8 bases in between. CDR1 and CDR2 (germline): LGHNT, FRNRAP. The CDR3 sequence is 14 residues long. In nucleotides, the CDR3 is TGTGCTAGTGGTTGGGGGGGGTCTGGAAACACCATATATTTT. It codes for CASGWGGSGNTIYF.

To note about this clone: This likely stems from a read error, as it lies one base from a far larger clone. The V call is TRBV18, the J call TRBJ2-7; D is uncertain. Per the germline V gene, CDR1 is KGHSH and CDR2 is LQKENI. The CDR3 consists of 12 residues. V lost 6 bases and J 0 bases, leaving 6 bases between the germline ends. CDR3 amino acids: CASSSSSYEQYF. In DNA, the CDR3 is TGTGCCAGCTCTTCGAGCTCCTACGAGCAGTACTTC.

This clone was seen a single time. The chain combines TRBV5-1 with TRBJ2-3; perhaps TRBD1 as D (6 bases). CDR1 and CDR2 (germline): SGHRS, YFSETQ. Deletions cut 6 bases from V and 4 bases from J, with 18 bases between. The CDR3 has 15 residues. This CDR3 is CASIYEAGASDTQYF. Written as DNA, the CDR3 is TGCGCCAGCATATACGAGGCAGGGGCTTCAGATACGCAGTATTTT. Variable domain in full (rest from reference TRBV5-1 and TRBJ2-3): KAGVTQTPRYLIKTRGQQVTLSCSPISGHRSVSWYQQTPGQGLQFLFEYFSETQRNKGNFPGRFSGRQFSNSRSEMNVSTLELGDSALYLCASIYEAGASDTQYFGPGTRLTVL.

This rearrangement joins TRBV7-8 to TRBJ2-3, with TRBD2 matching over 11 bases. Germline CDR1 SGHVS, CDR2 FQNEAQ. V lost 0 bases and J lost 9; bases outside the gene matches: 2. The CDR3 sequence is 14 residues long. The CDR3 region is CASSLASGRGTQYF. In nucleotides, the CDR3 is TGTGCCAGCAGCTTAGCTAGCGGGAGGGGGACGCAGTATTTT.

The chain couples TRBV28 to TRBJ1-3, with a tentative D call TRBD1 (5 bases). The ends were cut back, 3 bases at V and 1 base at J, with 7 bases in the middle. This CDR3 has 14 amino acids. In germline, CDR1 is MDHEN, CDR2 SYDVKM. In DNA, the CDR3 is TGTGCCAGCAGTTTCAGGGAATCTGGAAACACCATATATTTT. This translates into CASSFRESGNTIYF.

The rearrangement uses TRBV3-1 (or the pseudogene TRBV3-2) and TRBJ1-6; the D is unclear. The CDR3 has 13 residues. Trimming stripped 4 bases from V and 6 bases from J, with 7 bases between. Germline CDR1 LGHDT, CDR2 YNNKEL (reference sequence). The CDR3 DNA sequence: TGTGCCAGCAGCCCGAGGGTTAATTCACCCCTCCACTTT. Protein: CASSPRVNSPLHF.

The rearrangement uses TRBV7-3 and TRBJ2-1; D perhaps matches TRBD2 (5 bases). The ends were cut back, 4 bases at V and 4 bases at J, with 14 bases in the middle. The CDR3 has 15 residues. Germline CDR1 SGHTA, CDR2 FQGTGA. DNA of the CDR3: TGTGCCAGCAGCTCAATGGCGGGTCTTTACAATGAGCAGTTCTTC. Its translation is CASSSMAGLYNEQFF.

The J gene is TRBJ2-3, the V gene TRBV2; tentative D call: TRBD2 (5 bases). CDR3 length: 15 residues. The germline V gene encodes CDR1 SNHLY and CDR2 FYNNEI. V was shortened by 6 bases and J by 0 bases, with 13 bases between the two germline ends. CDR3: CASSPGMVSTDTQYF. The CDR3 DNA sequence: TGTGCCAGCAGCCCCGGGATGGTAAGCACAGATACGCAGTATTTT.

This sequence joins TRBV7-2 and TRBJ1-2; no clear D. CDR1 SGHTA and CDR2 FQGNSA come from the germline V gene. The CDR3 has 15 residues. V dropped 5 bases and J dropped 2 bases, with 15 bases sitting between them. CDR3 amino acids: CASSKYPPSNYGYTF. Here the CDR3 DNA reads TGTGCCAGCAGCAAATATCCCCCAAGCAACTATGGCTACACCTTC.

The CDR3 DNA reads TGTGCCAGCAGTTACACAGGGAACTCCTATAATTCACCCCTCCACTTT. This gives the protein CASSYTGNSYNSPLHF. V and J are TRBV6-5 and TRBJ1-6; TRBD1 is a possible D gene (6 bases). Looked up from germline, CDR1 is MNHEY and CDR2 is SVGAGI. V was pared by 2 bases and J by 0 bases, with 8 bases between. This CDR3 is built from 16 residues.

This rearrangement joins TRBV7-9 to TRBJ1-3, with TRBD1 matching 7 bases. In germline, CDR1 is SEHNR, CDR2 FQNEAQ (reference sequence). V lost 5 bases to trimming and J lost 0 bases; unmatched junction nucleotides: 1. The CDR3 has 14 amino acids. CDR3 residues: CASSRQGSGNTIYF. The CDR3 DNA follows: TGTGCCAGCAGCCGACAGGGCTCTGGAAACACCATATATTTT.